This TCR beta chain originates from a study of T cells in Graves' hyperthyroidism and ophthalmopathy. RNA transcripts yielded amplified TCR beta CDR3 regions. Using the HTBI primer set, a first-round RT-PCR was run on the TCR CDR3. TCRdb re-called the multiplex PCR reads through MiXCR, storing one row per CDR3 protein. The table records around 700,000 distinct CDR3 sequences, roughly 20% of them present only once. Progressors' blood was drawn at hyperthyroidism diagnosis, before ophthalmopathy symptoms. This clonotype showed up many times. The germline gives CDR1 LGHDT, CDR2 YNNKEL (reference sequence). V lost 0 bases to trimming and J lost 4 bases, with 4 bases between them. CDR3 length: 13 amino acids.

Sequencing was performed on blood. The V call is TRBV3-1, the J call TRBJ2-1, with D unclear. The receptor was derived from a woman aged 50 to 60 with Graves' hyperthyroidism that later progressed to Graves' ophthalmopathy. Here the CDR3 reads CASSQDHYNEQFF. CDR3 in DNA: TGTGCCAGCAGCCAAGACCATTACAATGAGCAGTTCTTC.